This T cell receptor beta chain stems from a study of OX40 agonist ivuxolimab in advanced cancers. Regarding the study as a whole: At 0.1 to 3.0 mg/kg and by week 6, clonal expansion occurred in CD4+ and CD8+ blood T cells.

Clones were read by immunoSEQ multiplex PCR, and TCRdb kept only the in-frame ones, dropping some. The table includes around 17,000 clones, under 85% detected once. In the case of this clone: Antigen specificity is unknown.

Germline V gene data show CDR1 as SNHLY and CDR2 as FYNNEI. The CDR3 extends over 13 amino acids. V lost 4 bases, J lost 4 bases, and 10 bases lay in between. The genes are TRBV2 and TRBJ2-5; perhaps TRBD1 as D (6 bases). The material sequenced was CD4+ or CD8+ T cells sorted from blood, taken in a trial of the OX40 agonist ivuxolimab. The TCR sequence derives from an adult with an advanced solid tumor such as melanoma, head and neck, liver or kidney cancer. The chain's CDR3 is CASSVKDRETQYF. In DNA form, the CDR3 reads TGTGCCAGCAGTGTGAAGGACAGAGAGACCCAGTACTTC.